This TCR delta chain is from a study of γδ T cells in repeated Plasmodium falciparum infection. About the study: Malaria-naive adults were infected with P. falciparum NF54 four times over about 600 days. General study results and limits: Donors in Mali lived in a small rural village, largely one ethnic group.

This clone was found many times. Its target is not known. The translation of this DNA and the TCRdb protein of a much larger clone differ at residue 4, probably owing to a read error; the protein shown here is translated from the DNA. The germline CDR1 and CDR2 sequences are GEAIGNYY and EKD. CDR3 length: 15 residues. Trimming cost V 5 bases and J 2 bases; bases outside gene matches: 9. TCRdb re-called the multiplex PCR reads via CATT. The repertoire holds approximately 90,000 delta-chain clones, 0.85% to 1% seen once, with around 9.6% in the top ten. Gammadelta T cells were flow-sorted from PBMC into Vgamma9/Vdelta2+ and Vdelta2-negative populations for bulk analysis.

This TCR was sampled from a pool of human donors (malaria-infected and uninfected, not separated). The chain has TRDV2 and TRDJ1; 8 bases line up with TRDD3. Sequenced: gamma-delta T cells from blood. In DNA form, the CDR3 reads TGTGCCTGTGGCGCCTTACTGGGGGGGACCGATAAACTCATCTTT. It codes for CACGALLGGTDKLIF.